Below, 2 T cell receptor beta chains from the same sample are listed, as sequenced in a study of naive and memory T cell subsets. An equimolar mix of two oligonucleotides served as the beta constant-region primer for TRBC1 and TRBC2. Nested alpha and beta constant-region primers with the SP2 primer drove four PCR rounds on ligated cDNA. TCRdb reanalysed the UMI-ligation and nested PCR reads using MiXCR and keeps one entry per CDR3 protein. The table has under 35,000 distinct CDR3 sequences, 15% to 20% seen once. The sample consisted of effector memory CD4+ T cells from blood. Stated subset: effector memory, CD45RA- CD27-. These receptors all stem from a human donor in good health.

In this sample, this clonotype turned up a few times. The rearrangement joins TRBV7-9 to TRBJ2-5; tentatively, D is TRBD1 (6 bases). The CDR3 length is 14 residues. The germline V gene has CDR1 SEHNR and CDR2 FQNEAQ (reference sequence). Trimming pared 3 bases from V and 1 base from J, leaving 9 bases between. This chain's CDR3 is CASSLTGPQETQYF. The CDR3 DNA reads as TGTGCCAGCAGCTTGACAGGACCCCAAGAGACCCAGTACTTC.

Comments on this clonotype: The junction departs from germline at one end; a sequencing error may be responsible. V gene TRBV11-2 combines with J gene TRBJ2-3; D is uncertain. Germline CDR1 is SGHAT and CDR2 is FQNNGV. This CDR3 contains 14 residues. The CDR3: CVSSPSSYGDTQYF. The CDR3 DNA follows: TGTGTCAGCAGCCCCTCTTCGTACGGGGATACGCAGTATTTT.